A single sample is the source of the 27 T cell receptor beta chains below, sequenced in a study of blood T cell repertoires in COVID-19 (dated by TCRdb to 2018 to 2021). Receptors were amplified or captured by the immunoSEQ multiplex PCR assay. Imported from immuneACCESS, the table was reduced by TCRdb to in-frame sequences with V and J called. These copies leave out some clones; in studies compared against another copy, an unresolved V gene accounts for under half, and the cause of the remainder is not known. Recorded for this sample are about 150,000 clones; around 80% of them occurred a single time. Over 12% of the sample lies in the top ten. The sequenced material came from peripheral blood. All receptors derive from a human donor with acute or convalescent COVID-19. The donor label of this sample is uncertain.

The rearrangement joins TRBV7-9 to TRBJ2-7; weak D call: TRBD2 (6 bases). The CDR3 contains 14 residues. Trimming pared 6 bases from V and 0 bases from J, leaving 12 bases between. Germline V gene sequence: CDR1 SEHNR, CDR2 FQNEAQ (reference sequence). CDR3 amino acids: CASSGTYSSYEQYF. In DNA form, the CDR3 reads TGTGCCAGCAGTGGGACTTACAGCTCCTACGAGCAGTACTTC.

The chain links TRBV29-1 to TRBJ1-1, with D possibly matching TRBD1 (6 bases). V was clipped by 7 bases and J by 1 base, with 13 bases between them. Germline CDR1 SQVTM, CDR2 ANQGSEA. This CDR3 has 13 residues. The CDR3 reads CSGIKTGNTEAFF. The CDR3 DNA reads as TGCAGCGGTATAAAGACAGGGAACACTGAAGCTTTCTTT.

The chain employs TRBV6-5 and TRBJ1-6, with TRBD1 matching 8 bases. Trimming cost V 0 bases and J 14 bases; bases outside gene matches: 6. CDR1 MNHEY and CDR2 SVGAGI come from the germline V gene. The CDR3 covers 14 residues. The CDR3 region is CASSYSDRVVSLHF. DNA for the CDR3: TGTGCCAGCAGTTACTCGGACAGGGTAGTTTCCCTCCACTTT.

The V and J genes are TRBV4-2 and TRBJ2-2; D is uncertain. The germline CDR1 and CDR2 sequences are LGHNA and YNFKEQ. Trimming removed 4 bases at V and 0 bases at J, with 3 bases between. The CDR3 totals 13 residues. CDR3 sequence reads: CASSPSNTGELFF. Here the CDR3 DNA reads TGTGCCAGCAGCCCTTCGAACACCGGGGAGCTGTTTTTT.

The CDR3 loop reads CASSIQDRLGGYTF. The CDR3 region has the DNA TGTGCCAGTAGTATCCAGGACAGGTTAGGTGGCTACACCTTC. V is TRBV19 and J is TRBJ1-2, with 7 bases matching TRBD1. The germline V gene encodes CDR1 LNHDA and CDR2 SQIVND (reference sequence). Unmatched junction bases numbered 8, after V lost 3 bases and J lost 7 bases. CDR3 length: 14 amino acids.

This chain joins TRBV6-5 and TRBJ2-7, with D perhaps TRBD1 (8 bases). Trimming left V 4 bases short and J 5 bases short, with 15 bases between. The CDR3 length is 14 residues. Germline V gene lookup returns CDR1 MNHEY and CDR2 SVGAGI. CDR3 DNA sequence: TGTGCCAGCAGTTGGCGACAGGGGAGGGACGAGCAGTACTTC. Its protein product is CASSWRQGRDEQYF.

CDR3 DNA sequence: TGTGCCAGCAGCGTGCTATCAGGAGGGACCCAGTACTTC. It codes for CASSVLSGGTQYF. The chain links TRBV9 to TRBJ2-5; a weak D match, TRBD2 (5 bases). In germline, CDR1 is SGDLS, CDR2 YYNGEE. This CDR3 spans 13 amino acids. V was cut by 2 bases and J by 7 bases, with 12 bases left in between.

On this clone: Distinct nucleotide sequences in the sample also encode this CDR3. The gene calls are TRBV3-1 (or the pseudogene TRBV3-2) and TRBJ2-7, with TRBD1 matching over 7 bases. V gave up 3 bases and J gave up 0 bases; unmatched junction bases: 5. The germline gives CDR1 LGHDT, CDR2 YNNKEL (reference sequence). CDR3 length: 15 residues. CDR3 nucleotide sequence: TGTGCCAGCAGCCAGGTCCGGGACAGCTCCTACGAGCAGTACTTC. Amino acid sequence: CASSQVRDSSYEQYF.

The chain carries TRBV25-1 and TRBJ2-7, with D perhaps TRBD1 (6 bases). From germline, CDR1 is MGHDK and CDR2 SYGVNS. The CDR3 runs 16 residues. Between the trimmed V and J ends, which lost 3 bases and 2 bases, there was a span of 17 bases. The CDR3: CASSDASGRGAYEQYF. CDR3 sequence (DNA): TGTGCCAGCAGTGACGCCTCGGGCAGGGGAGCCTACGAGCAGTACTTC.

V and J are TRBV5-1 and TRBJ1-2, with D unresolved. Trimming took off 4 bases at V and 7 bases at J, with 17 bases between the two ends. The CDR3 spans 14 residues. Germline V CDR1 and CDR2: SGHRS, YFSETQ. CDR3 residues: CASSPNTEAGGYTF. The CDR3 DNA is TGCGCCAGCAGCCCCAACACCGAAGCGGGTGGCTACACCTTC.

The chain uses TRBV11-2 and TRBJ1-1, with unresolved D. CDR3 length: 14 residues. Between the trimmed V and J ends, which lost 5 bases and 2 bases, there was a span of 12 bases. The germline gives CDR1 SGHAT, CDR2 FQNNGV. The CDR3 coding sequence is TGTGCCAGCAGCCGGGAGTTTAGAAACACTGAAGCTTTCTTT. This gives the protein CASSREFRNTEAFF.

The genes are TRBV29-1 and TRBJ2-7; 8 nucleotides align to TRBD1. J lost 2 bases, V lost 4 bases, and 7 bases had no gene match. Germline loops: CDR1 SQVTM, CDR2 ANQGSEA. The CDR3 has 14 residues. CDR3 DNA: TGCAGCGTTGCCGGAGACAGGGGCACCTACGAGCAGTACTTC. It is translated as CSVAGDRGTYEQYF.

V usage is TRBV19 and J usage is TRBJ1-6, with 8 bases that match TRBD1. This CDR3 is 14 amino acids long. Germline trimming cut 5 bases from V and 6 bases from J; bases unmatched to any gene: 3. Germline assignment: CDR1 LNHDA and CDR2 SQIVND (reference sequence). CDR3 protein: CASSLGQVNSPLHF. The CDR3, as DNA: TGTGCCAGTAGTTTGGGACAGGTTAATTCACCCCTCCACTTT.

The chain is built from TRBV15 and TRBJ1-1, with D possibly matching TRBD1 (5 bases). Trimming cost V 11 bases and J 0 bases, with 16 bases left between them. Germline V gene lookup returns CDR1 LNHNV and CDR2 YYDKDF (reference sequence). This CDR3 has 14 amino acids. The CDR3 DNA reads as TGTGCCTCCCGGTCAGGGCGGATGAACACTGAAGCTTTCTTT. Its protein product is CASRSGRMNTEAFF.

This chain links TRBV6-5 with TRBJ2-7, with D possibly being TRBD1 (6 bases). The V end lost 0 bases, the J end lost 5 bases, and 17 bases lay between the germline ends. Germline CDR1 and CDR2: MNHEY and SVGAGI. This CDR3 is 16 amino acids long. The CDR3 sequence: CASSYSVWTVQDEQYF. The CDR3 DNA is TGTGCCAGCAGTTACTCTGTTTGGACAGTTCAGGACGAGCAGTACTTC.

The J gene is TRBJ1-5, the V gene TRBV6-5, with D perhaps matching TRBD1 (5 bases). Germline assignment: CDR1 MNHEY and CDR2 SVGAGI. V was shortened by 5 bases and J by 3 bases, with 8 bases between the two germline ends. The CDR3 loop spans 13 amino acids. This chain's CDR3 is CASSRQLNQPQHF. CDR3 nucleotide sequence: TGTGCCAGCAGTCGACAGCTCAATCAGCCCCAGCATTTT.

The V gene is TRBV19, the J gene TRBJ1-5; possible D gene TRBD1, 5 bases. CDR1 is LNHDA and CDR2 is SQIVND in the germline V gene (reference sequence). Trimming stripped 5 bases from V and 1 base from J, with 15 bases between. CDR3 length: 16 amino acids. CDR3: CASSLRPGLSNQPQHF. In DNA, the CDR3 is TGTGCCAGTAGTCTAAGACCAGGGTTGAGCAATCAGCCCCAGCATTTT.

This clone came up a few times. The CDR3 bases are TGTGCCAGCAGCTTATTCCCGGGGACAGATACGCAGTATTTT. It codes for CASSLFPGTDTQYF. The rearrangement uses TRBV7-2 and TRBJ2-3; tentatively, D is TRBD2 (5 bases). Between the trimmed V and J ends, which lost 2 bases and 3 bases, there was a span of 9 bases. This CDR3 is 14 amino acids long. Germline V lookup: CDR1 SGHTA, CDR2 FQGNSA. Drawing the rest from reference TRBV7-2 and TRBJ2-3, the complete variable domain is GAGVSQSPSNKVTEKGKDVELRCDPISGHTALYWYRQSLGQGLEFLIYFQGNSAPDKSGLPSDRFSAERTGGSVSTLTIQRTQQEDSAVYLCASSLFPGTDTQYFGPGTRLTVL.

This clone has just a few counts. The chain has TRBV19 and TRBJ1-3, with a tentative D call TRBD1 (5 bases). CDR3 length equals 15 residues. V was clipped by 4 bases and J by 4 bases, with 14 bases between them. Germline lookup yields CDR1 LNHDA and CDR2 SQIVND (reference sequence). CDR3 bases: TGTGCCAGTAGTACCTCCGCAGGGCCCGGAAACACCATATATTTT. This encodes CASSTSAGPGNTIYF.

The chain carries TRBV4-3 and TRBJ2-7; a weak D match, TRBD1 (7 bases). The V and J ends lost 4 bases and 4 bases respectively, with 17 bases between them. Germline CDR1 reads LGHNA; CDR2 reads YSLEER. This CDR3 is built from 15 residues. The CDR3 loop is CASSPDRAGRYEQYF. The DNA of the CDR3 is TGCGCCAGCAGCCCTGACAGGGCGGGACGTTACGAGCAGTACTTC.

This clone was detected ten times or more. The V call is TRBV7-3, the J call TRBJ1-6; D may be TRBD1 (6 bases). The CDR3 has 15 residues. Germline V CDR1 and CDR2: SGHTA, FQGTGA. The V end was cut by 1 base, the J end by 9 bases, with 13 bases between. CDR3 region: CASSLSGGRGSPLHF. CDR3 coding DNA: TGTGCCAGCAGCTTAAGTGGAGGCAGGGGTTCACCCCTCCACTTT.

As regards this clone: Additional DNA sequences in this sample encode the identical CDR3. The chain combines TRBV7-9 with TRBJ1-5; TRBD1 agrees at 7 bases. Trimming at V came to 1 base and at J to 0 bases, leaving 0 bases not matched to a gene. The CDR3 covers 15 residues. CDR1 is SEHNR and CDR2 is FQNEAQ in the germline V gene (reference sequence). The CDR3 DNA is TGTGCCAGCAGCTTAGGGACAGGTAGCAATCAGCCCCAGCATTTT. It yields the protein CASSLGTGSNQPQHF.

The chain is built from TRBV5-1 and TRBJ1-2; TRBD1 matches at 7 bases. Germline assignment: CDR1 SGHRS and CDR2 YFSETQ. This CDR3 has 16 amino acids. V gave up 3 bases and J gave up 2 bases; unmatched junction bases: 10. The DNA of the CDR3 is TGCGCCAGCAGCTCCGCCGGGACAGTGCTAAACTATGGCTACACCTTC. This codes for CASSSAGTVLNYGYTF.

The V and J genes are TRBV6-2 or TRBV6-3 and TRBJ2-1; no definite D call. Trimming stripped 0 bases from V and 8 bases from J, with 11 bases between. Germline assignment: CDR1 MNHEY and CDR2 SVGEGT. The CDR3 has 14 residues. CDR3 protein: CASSYSQIIDEQFF. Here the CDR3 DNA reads TGTGCCAGCAGTTACTCGCAGATAATCGATGAGCAGTTCTTC.

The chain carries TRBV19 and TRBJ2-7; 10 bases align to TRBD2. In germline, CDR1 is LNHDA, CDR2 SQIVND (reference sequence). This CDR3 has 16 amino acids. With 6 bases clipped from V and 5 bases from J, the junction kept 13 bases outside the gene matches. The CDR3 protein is CASSPSGGGRVHEQYF. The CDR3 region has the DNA TGTGCCAGTAGCCCAAGCGGGGGGGGCCGAGTCCACGAGCAGTACTTC.

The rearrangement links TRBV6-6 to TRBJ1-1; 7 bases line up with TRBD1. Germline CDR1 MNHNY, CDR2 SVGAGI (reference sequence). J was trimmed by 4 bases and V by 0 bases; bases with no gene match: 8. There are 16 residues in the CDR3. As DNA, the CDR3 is TGTGCCAGCAGTTACTCCTTTCAACAGGGGAGCACTGAAGCTTTCTTT. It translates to CASSYSFQQGSTEAFF.

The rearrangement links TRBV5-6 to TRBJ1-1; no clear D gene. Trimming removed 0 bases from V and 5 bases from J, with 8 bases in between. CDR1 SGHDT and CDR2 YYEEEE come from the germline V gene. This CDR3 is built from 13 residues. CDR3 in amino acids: CASSLAAGTEAFF. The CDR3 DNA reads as TGTGCCAGCAGCTTGGCTGCGGGGACTGAAGCTTTCTTT.